This entry lists 30 T cell receptor beta chains sequenced from one sample in a study of T cells in Graves' hyperthyroidism and ophthalmopathy. Using RNA transcripts as the source, TCR beta CDR3 regions were amplified. The HTBI primer set drove a first-round RT-PCR of the TCR CDR3. Each CDR3 protein is one row after TCRdb ran MiXCR on the multiplex PCR reads. The sample holds hundreds of thousands of distinct CDR3 sequences, about 43% seen once. What was sequenced was peripheral blood or thyroid tissue (not recorded which). Every receptor here comes from a woman aged 18-29 years with Graves' hyperthyroidism.

This clonotype was observed a few times. The chain uses TRBV2 and TRBJ1-5; D gene unclear. V was pared by 6 bases and J by 13 bases, with 16 bases between. CDR1 and CDR2 (germline): SNHLY, FYNNEI. The CDR3 runs 12 residues. This chain's CDR3 is CASRDPRGVQHF. For the CDR3, the DNA is TGTGCCAGCAGGGATCCTCGTGGGGTGCAGCATTTT.

This clonotype was found many times. V usage is TRBV2 and J usage is TRBJ1-2; no clear D gene. Germline assignment: CDR1 SNHLY and CDR2 FYNNEI. The V gene lost 6 bases and the J gene lost 7 bases, with 12 bases spanning the gap. The CDR3 loop spans 12 amino acids. In nucleotides, the CDR3 is TGTGCCAGCAGCACGGTGGCTGTTGGCTACACCTTC. It encodes CASSTVAVGYTF.

This clonotype was counted a single time. The genes are TRBV25-1 and TRBJ1-6; D remains unclear. This CDR3 spans 13 amino acids. V lost 7 bases and J lost 7, with 11 bases in between. Per germline, CDR1 MGHDK and CDR2 SYGVNS. CDR3 amino acids: CASKGSSNSPLHF. DNA for the CDR3: TGTGCCAGCAAGGGCAGCTCCAATTCACCCCTCCACTTT.

The rearrangement joins TRBV5-6 to TRBJ1-2; 7 bases map to TRBD1. The germline V gene has CDR1 SGHDT and CDR2 YYEEEE. There are 13 residues in the CDR3. Trimming cost V 4 bases and J 8 bases; bases outside gene matches: 8. Here the CDR3 reads CASSQDRSIGYTF. For the CDR3, the DNA is TGTGCCAGCAGCCAGGACAGGTCTATAGGCTACACCTTC. The variable domain in full, completed from reference TRBV5-6 and TRBJ1-2, reads DAGVTQSPTHLIKTRGQQVTLRCSPKSGHDTVSWYQQALGQGPQFIFQYYEEEERQRGNFPDRFSGHQFPNYSSELNVNALLLGDSALYLCASSQDRSIGYTFGSGTRLTVV.

This clonotype was seen at least ten times. The chain uses TRBV10-2 and TRBJ1-1; the D gene is possibly TRBD1 (6 bases). CDR1 and CDR2 (germline): WSHSY, SAAADI. This CDR3 comprises 13 residues. The ends were cut back, 2 bases at V and 6 bases at J, with 10 bases in the middle. CDR3 sequence reads: CASSEGYRAEAFF. The CDR3 DNA sequence: TGCGCCAGCAGTGAGGGTTACAGGGCTGAAGCTTTCTTT.

The rearrangement links TRBV12-3 or TRBV12-4 to TRBJ1-1; D gene uncertain. The CDR3 is 14 amino acids. The V end was cut by 6 bases, the J end by 3 bases, with 14 bases between. This CDR3 reads CASSNGLGDTEAFF. For the CDR3, the DNA is TGTGCCAGCAGCAACGGGTTGGGTGACACTGAAGCTTTCTTT.

This clonotype came up a few times. This chain uses TRBV12-3 or TRBV12-4 with TRBJ2-6; D unresolved. CDR3 length: 14 residues. V dropped 6 bases and J dropped 0 bases, with 6 bases sitting between them. CDR3: CASRDPSGANVLTF. Written as DNA, the CDR3 is TGTGCCAGCAGGGACCCCTCTGGGGCCAACGTCCTGACTTTC.

This clonotype was counted a few times. A much larger clone is a single base away; this may be a read error. V usage is TRBV7-4 and J usage is TRBJ1-4; D call uncertain. The V gene's germline CDR1 is SGHVT and CDR2 SQSDAQ. The V and J ends lost 0 bases and 6 bases respectively, with 2 bases between them. This CDR3 is built from 12 residues. CDR3 DNA: TGTGCCAGCAGCTTAGCGGATGAAAAACTGTTTTTT. This encodes CASSLADEKLFF.

This clonotype was observed at least ten times. The chain recombines TRBV10-3 with TRBJ2-5; TRBD2 matches 10 bases. Germline V CDR1 and CDR2: ENHRY, SYGVKD. The CDR3 extends over 15 amino acids. V lost 7 bases to trimming and J lost 3 bases; unmatched junction nucleotides: 8. The CDR3 loop is CAITPSGSGKETQYF. CDR3 sequence (DNA): TGTGCCATCACCCCTAGCGGGAGTGGCAAAGAGACCCAGTACTTC.

This clonotype was observed many times. The chain is built from TRBV7-9 and TRBJ1-1; D call uncertain. Per germline, CDR1 SEHNR and CDR2 FQNEAQ (reference sequence). This CDR3 is 11 amino acids long. V shed 6 bases and J shed 1 base, with 3 bases lying between them. CDR3 DNA: TGTGCCAGCAGTGGGAACACTGAAGCTTTCTTT. Its translation: CASSGNTEAFF.

This clonotype was detected ten times or more. V usage is TRBV19 and J usage is TRBJ2-7, with D perhaps TRBD1 or TRBD2 (5 bases each). The CDR3 is 14 amino acids. Trimming cost V 4 bases and J 2 bases, with 12 bases left between them. Germline V gene data show CDR1 as LNHDA and CDR2 as SQIVND (reference sequence). Here the CDR3 DNA reads TGTGCCAGTAGTACGCCGGGACGGACCTACGAGCAGTACTTC. Translation gives CASSTPGRTYEQYF.

This clonotype was counted at least ten times. The V and J genes are TRBV29-1 and TRBJ1-1; 10 nucleotides match TRBD1. Looked up from germline, CDR1 is SQVTM and CDR2 is ANQGSEA. Trimming at V came to 4 bases and at J to 0 bases, leaving 8 bases not matched to a gene. The length of the CDR3 is 16 residues. CDR3 sequence: CSVAGTGEAMNTEAFF. In DNA form, the CDR3 reads TGCAGCGTTGCTGGGACAGGGGAGGCCATGAACACTGAAGCTTTCTTT. The complete variable domain, with remaining parts taken from reference TRBV29-1 and TRBJ1-1, reads SAVISQKPSRDICQRGTSLTIQCQVDSQVTMMFWYRQQPGQSLTLIATANQGSEATYESGFVIDKFPISRPNLTFSTLTVSNMSPEDSSIYLCSVAGTGEAMNTEAFFGQGTRLTVV.

The V and J genes are TRBV25-1 and TRBJ1-2; the D is unclear. This CDR3 spans 17 amino acids. The germline gives CDR1 MGHDK, CDR2 SYGVNS. The V and J ends lost 5 bases and 0 bases respectively, with 19 bases between them. The CDR3 coding sequence is TGTGCCAGCAGTATGAGACGGGCCAGTGGGGCTAACTATGGCTACACCTTC. Protein sequence: CASSMRRASGANYGYTF.

This sequence joins TRBV29-1 and TRBJ2-3, with a tentative D call TRBD1 (6 bases). CDR1 and CDR2 (germline): SQVTM, ANQGSEA. The CDR3 spans 14 residues. V lost 7 bases and J 6 bases, leaving 20 bases between the germline ends. The CDR3 is CSAARQVPEDTQYF. Here the CDR3 DNA reads TGCAGCGCCGCGAGACAGGTTCCGGAGGATACGCAGTATTTT.

In regard to this clonotype: One end of the junction fails to match germline, which may point to a read error. This chain joins TRBV7-9 and TRBJ2-5; the D is unclear. The CDR3 length is 14 residues. CDR1 is SEHNR and CDR2 is FQNEAQ in the germline V gene (reference sequence). The CDR3 DNA reads as TGTGCCAGCGGCTTGCGGCCGCTCCAAGAGACCCAGTACTTC. Protein sequence: CASGLRPLQETQYF.

About this clonotype: A junction end diverges from the germline sequence, so it may reflect a read error. The rearrangement links TRBV7-8 to TRBJ1-6, with D unresolved. Germline-derived CDR1 and CDR2 are SGHVS and FQNEAQ. CDR3 length equals 13 residues. CDR3 region: CASSQGAGSPLHF. DNA of the CDR3: TGCGCCAGCAGCCAAGGTGCCGGTTCACCCCTCCACTTT.

This clonotype was picked up many times. The chain uses TRBV2 and TRBJ1-6; 11 nucleotides match TRBD1. This CDR3 comprises 13 residues. Germline CDR1 and CDR2: SNHLY and FYNNEI. The J segment lost 10 bases and the V segment lost 6 bases, leaving 2 bases of the junction unmatched. CDR3 amino acids: CASRDRGRSPLHF. In DNA, the CDR3 is TGTGCCAGCAGGGACAGGGGGCGATCACCCCTCCACTTT.

This clonotype was picked up many times. J is TRBJ1-6 and V is TRBV7-8; D gene unclear. Trimming removed 3 bases at V and 6 bases at J, with 6 bases between. This CDR3 is 13 amino acids long. The V gene's germline CDR1 is SGHVS and CDR2 FQNEAQ. The CDR3 here is CASSFSRNSPLHF. The CDR3 nucleotides read TGTGCCAGCAGCTTTAGCCGTAATTCACCCCTCCACTTT.

The chain has TRBV19 and TRBJ1-1; 9 bases line up with TRBD1. The CDR3 runs 14 residues. V dropped 6 bases and J dropped 10; count of bases not matched to a gene: 12. Germline loops: CDR1 LNHDA, CDR2 SQIVND (reference sequence). This CDR3 reads CASSWGTGNAGAFF. CDR3 nucleotides: TGTGCCAGTAGCTGGGGGACAGGGAATGCTGGAGCTTTCTTT.

This chain links TRBV7-9 with TRBJ2-7; perhaps TRBD2 as D (5 bases). Trimming cost V 1 base and J 4 bases, with 14 bases left between them. This CDR3 region has 15 residues. In germline, CDR1 is SEHNR, CDR2 FQNEAQ (reference sequence). CDR3 DNA: TGTGCCAGCAGCTTAGTATCGGAGGTGGGGTACGAGCAGTACTTC. Its protein product is CASSLVSEVGYEQYF.

As for this clonotype: One end of the junction is discordant with germline, which a read error may explain. The gene calls are TRBV7-3 and TRBJ2-2; 9 nucleotides line up with TRBD1. This CDR3 has 11 residues. Germline CDR1 SGHTA, CDR2 FQGTGA. CDR3 protein: CASSLTVGQGF. The CDR3 DNA reads as TGTGCCAGCAGCTTAACGGTGGGACAGGGTTTT.

This clonotype was observed a few times. This chain uses TRBV7-9 with TRBJ2-2, with 8 bases lining up with TRBD2. The CDR3 has 15 residues. Germline trimming cut 8 bases from V and 4 bases from J; bases unmatched to any gene: 9. Germline V gives CDR1 SEHNR, CDR2 FQNEAQ (reference sequence). CDR3 protein: CASGGASGPTGELFF. CDR3 nucleotide sequence: TGTGCCAGCGGCGGGGCTAGCGGGCCCACCGGGGAGCTGTTTTTT.

This chain connects TRBV7-2 to TRBJ1-1; D is perhaps TRBD1 (5 bases). Germline loops: CDR1 SGHTA, CDR2 FQGNSA. The CDR3 loop spans 13 amino acids. V was trimmed by 8 bases and J by 1 base, leaving 11 bases between them. The chain's CDR3 is CASSRTPNTEAFF. The CDR3, as DNA: TGTGCCAGCTCACGGACACCGAACACTGAAGCTTTCTTT.

The chain combines TRBV10-3 with TRBJ1-1; no clear D gene. V shed 0 bases and J shed 0 bases, with 14 bases lying between them. Germline CDR1 and CDR2: ENHRY and SYGVKD. The CDR3 consists of 17 residues. The CDR3 sequence is CAISESGGFVLNTEAFF. The DNA of the CDR3 is TGTGCCATCAGTGAGTCCGGAGGGTTCGTCTTGAACACTGAAGCTTTCTTT.

The chain is built from TRBV2 and TRBJ2-4; D gene uncertain. V lost 8 bases, J lost 8 bases, and 13 bases lay in between. Germline V gene data show CDR1 as SNHLY and CDR2 as FYNNEI. This CDR3 region has 12 residues. The CDR3 sequence: CASRLDGDIQYF. The CDR3 DNA sequence: TGTGCCAGCCGTCTAGATGGGGACATTCAGTACTTC.

This clonotype showed up just once. This chain connects TRBV15 to TRBJ2-7; 8 bases fit TRBD2. The CDR3 has 15 residues. Germline CDR1 reads LNHNV; CDR2 reads YYDKDF (reference sequence). V lost 3 bases to trimming and J lost 2 bases; unmatched junction nucleotides: 6. Here the CDR3 reads CATSSLSGRTYEQYF. The CDR3 nucleotides are TGTGCCACCAGCAGCTTAAGCGGGAGAACCTACGAGCAGTACTTC.

This clonotype was counted many times. The rearrangement joins TRBV15 to TRBJ1-6; perhaps TRBD1 as D (6 bases). Looked up from germline, CDR1 is LNHNV and CDR2 is YYDKDF (reference sequence). The CDR3 totals 18 residues. The ends were cut back, 5 bases at V and 0 bases at J, with 17 bases in the middle. The CDR3 sequence: CATSGSSGASSYNSPLHF. In nucleotides, the CDR3 is TGTGCCACCAGCGGATCGTCGGGGGCTAGCTCCTATAATTCACCCCTCCACTTT.

This chain uses TRBV7-2 with TRBJ2-5; D might be TRBD2 (7 bases). Per the germline V gene, CDR1 is SGHTA and CDR2 is FQGNSA. The CDR3 sequence is 15 residues long. Trimming pared 5 bases from V and 7 bases from J, leaving 20 bases between. The CDR3 here is CASSGGQGGATTQYF. The CDR3 DNA reads as TGTGCCAGCAGCGGTGGACAAGGGGGGGCGACGACCCAGTACTTC.

V is TRBV29-1 and J is TRBJ2-2; 8 bases are a match to TRBD2. The length of the CDR3 is 13 residues. The trim removed 6 bases at V and 4 bases at J, leaving 4 bases unmatched. Germline CDR1 SQVTM, CDR2 ANQGSEA. CDR3 coding DNA: TGCAGCGTGGTGGCGGGGGGCACCGGGGAGCTGTTTTTT. Translation gives CSVVAGGTGELFF.

V and J are TRBV5-4 and TRBJ1-1; 7 positions agree with TRBD1. The germline gives CDR1 SGHNT, CDR2 YYREEE (reference sequence). The CDR3 has 16 residues. J was trimmed by 6 bases and V by 0 bases; bases with no gene match: 11. The CDR3 loop is CASSLAGGSRGSEAFF. CDR3 in DNA: TGTGCCAGCAGCTTGGCTGGGGGCAGCAGGGGGTCTGAAGCTTTCTTT.